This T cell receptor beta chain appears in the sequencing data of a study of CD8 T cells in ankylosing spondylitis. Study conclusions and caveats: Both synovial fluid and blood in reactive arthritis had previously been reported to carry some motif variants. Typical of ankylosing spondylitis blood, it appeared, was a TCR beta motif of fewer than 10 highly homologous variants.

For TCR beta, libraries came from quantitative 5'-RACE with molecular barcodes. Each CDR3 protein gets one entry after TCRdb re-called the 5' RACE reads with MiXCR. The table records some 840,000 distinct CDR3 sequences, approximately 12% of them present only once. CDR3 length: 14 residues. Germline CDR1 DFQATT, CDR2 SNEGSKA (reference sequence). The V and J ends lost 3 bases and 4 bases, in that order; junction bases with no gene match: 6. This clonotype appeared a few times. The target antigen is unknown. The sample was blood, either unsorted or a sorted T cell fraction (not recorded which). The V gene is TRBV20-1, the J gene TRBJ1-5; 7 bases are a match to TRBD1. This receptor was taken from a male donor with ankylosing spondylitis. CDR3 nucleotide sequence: TGCAGTGCTAGTTGGGACAGACAGAATCAGCCCCAGCATTTT. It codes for CSASWDRQNQPQHF.